Presented here are 25 T cell receptor beta chains from one specimen sequenced in a study of T cell clonality in common variable immunodeficiency. Regarding the study as a whole: Reportedly, TCR beta sequences from common variable immunodeficiency showed fewer deletions and N-nucleotide insertions.

Generated by immunoSEQ multiplex PCR, the TCRdb table keeps only in-frame clones and is missing some. The data show some 34,000 clones, with none appearing a single time. The antigens for these receptors are not known. Material: peripheral blood mononuclear cells. Receptors originate from a human donor with common variable immunodeficiency.

This clone was detected only a few times. The read falls 3 residues short of the CDR3 end, and the missing part is taken from the germline J gene. The J gene is TRBJ1-4, the V gene TRBV20-1; D perhaps matches TRBD1 (5 bases). Germline V lookup: CDR1 DFQATT, CDR2 SNEGSKA (reference sequence). This CDR3 spans 16 amino acids. Trimming took 2 bases from V and 10 from J, leaving 23 bases between them. CDR3 sequence reads: CSARTSGESSLGKLFF. The CDR3 DNA, read in part, is TGCAGTGCTAGAACATCGGGGGAGTCGTCGTTAGGAAAA.

This clone was found many times. The DNA ends 3 residues before the CDR3 does, and the rest of the CDR3 is filled in from the germline J gene. The chain combines TRBV7-2 with TRBJ1-1; tentative D call: TRBD1 (5 bases). The germline CDR1 and CDR2 sequences are SGHTA and FQGNSA. This CDR3 contains 12 residues. CDR3 bases read: TGTGCCAGCAACTACTCCGGGACTAGC. Amino acid sequence: CASNYSGTS. The entire CDR3 reads CASNYSGTSAFF.

On this clone itself: The read gets to within 3 residues of the CDR3 end, and the germline J gene fills in the rest. J is TRBJ2-3 and V is TRBV20-1; TRBD2 agrees at 7 bases. With V trimmed by 1 base and J by 4 bases, 11 bases remained unmatched. CDR1 is DFQATT and CDR2 is SNEGSKA in the germline V gene (reference sequence). This CDR3 comprises 16 residues. The part of the CDR3 DNA that was read is TGCAGTGCTAGAGCTATTAAGGCGGGAGTAGCAGATACG. This translates into CSARAIKAGVADT. The full-length CDR3 reads as CSARAIKAGVADTQYF.

This clone was seen repeatedly, ten times or more. The read terminates 3 residues ahead of where the CDR3 ends, so the germline J gene completes it. The rearrangement joins TRBV5-1 to TRBJ2-1; TRBD1 might be the D (5 bases). The CDR3 totals 12 residues. CDR1 and CDR2 from the germline V gene are SGHRS and YFSETQ. The V end lost 2 bases, the J end lost 9 bases, and 9 bases lay between the germline ends. The CDR3 sequence is CASSFAQGEQFF. The CDR3 bases that were read are TGCGCCAGCAGCTTTGCGCAGGGTGAG. Full variable domain (remainder filled in from reference TRBV5-1 and TRBJ2-1): KAGVTQTPRYLIKTRGQQVTLSCSPISGHRSVSWYQQTPGQGLQFLFEYFSETQRNKGNFPGRFSGRQFSNSRSEMNVSTLELGDSALYLCASSFAQGEQFFGPGTRLTVL.

This clone was seen repeatedly, ten times or more. With the read ending 3 residues before the CDR3 end, the germline J gene is used to fill in that end. V and J are TRBV18 and TRBJ2-3; a weak D match, TRBD2 (5 bases). With 3 bases removed from V and 1 base from J, the gap between germline ends came to 14 bases. There are 16 residues in the CDR3. The germline gives CDR1 KGHSH, CDR2 LQKENI. The chain's CDR3 is CASSPLLGYGTDTQYF. The CDR3 DNA, read in part, is TGTGCCAGCTCACCTTTACTAGGATATGGCACAGATACG.

The table lists this clone with a few counts. The read ends 3 residues shy of where the CDR3 ends; the end is completed using the germline J gene. The chain links TRBV7-3 to TRBJ1-1; possible D gene TRBD1, 6 bases. V shed 3 bases and J shed 0 bases, with 14 bases lying between them. The CDR3 loop spans 16 amino acids. Germline CDR1 is SGHTA and CDR2 is FQGTGA. The sequenced part of the CDR3 DNA is TGTGCCAGCAGCTTTCGGGGGGGCACCTTGAACACTGAA. This encodes CASSFRGGTLNTE. The complete CDR3 protein is CASSFRGGTLNTEAFF.

This clone was detected a few times. The read ends 3 residues shy of where the CDR3 ends; the end is completed using the germline J gene. V usage is TRBV29-1 and J usage is TRBJ1-2; 8 nucleotides align to TRBD1. The CDR3 is made up of 15 amino acids. The trim removed 1 base at V and 6 bases at J, leaving 10 bases unmatched. CDR1 SQVTM and CDR2 ANQGSEA come from the germline V gene. The part of the CDR3 DNA that was read is TGCAGCGTTGAAGCCCGACAGGGGAGGGCTAATGGC. It is translated as CSVEARQGRANG. The full CDR3 sequence reads CSVEARQGRANGYTF. Using reference TRBV29-1 and TRBJ1-2 for the parts outside the CDR3, the full variable domain is SAVISQKPSRDICQRGTSLTIQCQVDSQVTMMFWYRQQPGQSLTLIATANQGSEATYESGFVIDKFPISRPNLTFSTLTVSNMSPEDSSIYLCSVEARQGRANGYTFGSGTRLTVV.

In its sample, this clone was seen many times. The CDR3 end lies 3 residues beyond the end of the read and is filled in from the germline J gene. This chain connects TRBV18 to TRBJ1-4; D not certain. CDR3 length equals 16 residues. V lost 2 bases to trimming and J lost 5 bases, with 15 bases between them. Germline CDR1 reads KGHSH; CDR2 reads LQKENI. CDR3 loop: CASSPDPSSTNEKLFF. CDR3 DNA (partial): TGTGCCAGCTCACCAGACCCTTCTAGTACCAATGAAAAA. The whole variable domain, filled in from reference TRBV18 and TRBJ1-4, reads NAGVMQNPRHLVRRRGQEARLRCSPMKGHSHVYWYRQLPEEGLKFMVYLQKENIIDESGMPKERFSAEFPKEGPSILRIQQVVRGDSAAYFCASSPDPSSTNEKLFFGSGTQLSVL.

This clone appeared many times. The junction and the germline gene differ at one end; a read error may be behind it. The read ends 3 residues before the CDR3 terminus; that terminus is restored from the germline J gene. The rearrangement joins TRBV7-3 to TRBJ2-1; perhaps TRBD2 as D (5 bases). The CDR3 spans 15 residues. Germline lookup yields CDR1 SGHTA and CDR2 FQGTGA. The CDR3 here is CASSITPTTYNEQFF. CDR3 DNA (partial): TGTGCCAGCAGCATAACTCCGACTACCTACAATGAG.

This clone was detected many times. Coverage ceases 3 residues before the CDR3 finishes, and the germline J gene fills in the end. The chain employs TRBV12-3 or TRBV12-4 and TRBJ2-3, with 9 bases aligning to TRBD2. J gave up 5 bases and V 6 bases, and 12 bases lay outside the gene matches. The CDR3 length is 16 residues. The sequenced CDR3 bases are TGTGCCAGCAGCTGGCGGGGTAGCGGGAGCTTAGATACG. Translating gives CASSWRGSGSLDT. The full CDR3 protein reads CASSWRGSGSLDTQYF.

This clone has a handful of counts. The read ends 3 residues early relative to the CDR3; the germline J gene fills the gap. The rearrangement joins TRBV20-1 to TRBJ2-5; 8 positions agree with TRBD1. The CDR3 length is 15 residues. The V and J ends lost 0 bases and 5 bases, in that order; junction bases with no gene match: 8. Germline V gives CDR1 DFQATT, CDR2 SNEGSKA (reference sequence). The DNA read from the CDR3 is TGCAGTGCTAGAGATCAGGGGGCGTTGTTGGAGACC. It specifies CSARDQGALLET. The entire CDR3 is CSARDQGALLETQYF.

This clone has more than one count but fewer than ten. Coverage ceases 3 residues before the CDR3 finishes, and the germline J gene fills in the end. The chain joins TRBV2 to TRBJ1-5; 7 positions match TRBD1. The CDR3 length is 14 residues. V lost 6 bases to trimming and J lost 5 bases; unmatched junction nucleotides: 7. Germline CDR1 SNHLY, CDR2 FYNNEI. This CDR3 reads CASSSGQAYQPQHF. The CDR3 DNA, read in part, is TGTGCCAGCAGCTCCGGACAGGCATATCAGCCC.

Worth noting for this clone: The read halts 3 residues ahead of the CDR3 end, with the missing end drawn from the germline J gene. The V gene is TRBV7-7, the J gene TRBJ2-3; 10 positions agree with TRBD2. The germline CDR1 and CDR2 sequences are SSHAT and FNYEAQ (reference sequence). This CDR3 region has 17 residues. V was clipped by 5 bases and J by 0 bases; unmatched bases: 8. CDR3 sequence: CASSLLAGASSTDTQYF. CDR3 bases read: TGTGCCAGCAGCCTTCTAGCGGGAGCCTCTAGCACAGATACG.

Many counts were recorded for this clone. The read stops 3 residues short of the end of the CDR3; the missing end is completed from the germline J gene. This chain uses TRBV29-1 with TRBJ2-4, with D possibly matching TRBD1 (6 bases). The CDR3 has 12 amino acids. Per germline, CDR1 SQVTM and CDR2 ANQGSEA. CDR3 loop: CSARDGRDNQYF. Incomplete CDR3 DNA: TGCAGCGCCCGAGATGGCAGGGACAAT.

With respect to this clone: The read falls 3 residues short of the CDR3 end, and the missing part is taken from the germline J gene. V is TRBV11-2 and J is TRBJ1-3, with D maybe TRBD1 (5 bases). Deletions cut 5 bases from V and 4 bases from J, with 12 bases between. This CDR3 has 14 amino acids. The germline V gene has CDR1 SGHAT and CDR2 FQNNGV. CDR3 protein: CASSRGTAGNTIYF. The CDR3 bases that were read are TGTGCCAGCAGCCGTGGGACTGCCGGAAACACC.

Within the sample, this clone is medium-sized. CDR3 DNA, as far as it was read: TGTGCCAGCACCCCGACAGGTCGAGGGGATGAG. This translates into CASTPTGRGDE. In full, the CDR3 reads CASTPTGRGDEQFF. The rearrangement links TRBV11-2 to TRBJ2-1, with D tentatively TRBD1 (6 bases). The read gets to within 3 residues of the CDR3 end, and the germline J gene fills in the rest. The germline CDR1 and CDR2 sequences are SGHAT and FQNNGV. This CDR3 has 14 residues. The V end lost 7 bases, the J end lost 8 bases, and 18 bases lay between the germline ends.

On this clone: With the read ending 3 residues before the CDR3 end, the germline J gene is used to fill in that end. This chain uses TRBV20-1 with TRBJ2-5; maybe TRBD2 (5 bases). Per the germline V gene, CDR1 is DFQATT and CDR2 is SNEGSKA (reference sequence). The V end lost 6 bases, the J end lost 5 bases, and 19 bases lay between the germline ends. The CDR3 runs to 14 residues. The CDR3 DNA, read in part, is TGCAGTGCCAGCCAGACGGACTTATGGGAGACC. Translating gives CSASQTDLWET. The entire CDR3 reads CSASQTDLWETQYF.

This clone was observed a few times. The CDR3 here is CAWSEQGMANEKLFF. CDR3 DNA, as far as it was read: TGTGCCTGGAGCGAACAGGGAATGGCTAATGAAAAA. The chain joins TRBV30 to TRBJ1-4; TRBD1 is a possible D gene (6 bases). The CDR3 end falls 3 residues outside the read, so it is completed with the germline J gene. The CDR3 contains 15 residues. Trimming left V 3 bases short and J 3 bases short, with 14 bases between. Germline loops: CDR1 GTSNPN, CDR2 SVGIG (reference sequence).

This clone was recorded a few times. Read data end 3 residues before the CDR3 end; the end is taken from the germline J gene. The chain carries TRBV6-2 or TRBV6-3 and TRBJ2-7; D is perhaps TRBD2 (5 bases). Germline V gene lookup returns CDR1 MNHEY and CDR2 SVGEGT. V lost 6 bases, J lost 0 bases, and 12 bases lay in between. The CDR3 spans 14 residues. The sequenced CDR3 bases are TGTGCCAGCAGCCGGTCGGCGGGCTCCTACGAG. It translates to CASSRSAGSYE. The whole CDR3 protein reads CASSRSAGSYEQYF.

Points on this clone: The read is 3 residues too short to cover the CDR3 end, so that end is filled in from the germline J gene. The chain has TRBV11-3 and TRBJ2-5; no definite D call. This CDR3 comprises 13 residues. Trimming removed 5 bases from V and 3 bases from J, with 10 bases in between. Per the germline V gene, CDR1 is SGHNT and CDR2 is YENEEA. The CDR3 bases that were read are TGTGCCAGCAGCACGTACTCCGAAGAGACC. Translated: CASSTYSEET. Given in full, the CDR3 is CASSTYSEETQYF.

As concerns this clone: Read sequence stops 3 residues before the CDR3 end, and the germline J gene provides the missing end. The J gene is TRBJ2-1, the V gene TRBV7-7; 8 bases are shared with TRBD2. This CDR3 is built from 13 residues. V was pared by 3 bases and J by 6 bases, with 1 base of the junction left unmatched. Looked up from germline, CDR1 is SSHAT and CDR2 is FNYEAQ (reference sequence). The CDR3 DNA, read in part, is TGTGCCAGCAGCTTCAGCGGGAGCAATGAG. Translation: CASSFSGSNE. The whole CDR3 sequence reads CASSFSGSNEQFF. The full variable domain, completed using reference TRBV7-7 and TRBJ2-1, is GAGVSQSPRYKVTKRGQDVTLRCDPISSHATLYWYQQALGQGPEFLTYFNYEAQPDKSGLPSDRFSAERPEGSISTLTIQRTEQRDSAMYRCASSFSGSNEQFFGPGTRLTVL.

This clone was counted at least ten times. From the germline J gene comes the end of the CDR3, since the read stops 3 residues before it. The chain employs TRBV20-1 and TRBJ2-5, with 10 nucleotides matching TRBD1. CDR1 and CDR2 (germline): DFQATT, SNEGSKA (reference sequence). The CDR3 sequence is 15 residues long. The trim removed 4 bases at V and 7 bases at J, leaving 12 bases unmatched. The CDR3 is CSATKTGGSLWTQYF. Partial CDR3 DNA: TGCAGTGCTACGAAGACAGGGGGCTCCCTGTGGACC.

To note about this clone: With the read ending 3 residues before the CDR3 end, the germline J gene is used to fill in that end. In the same sample, other DNA sequences code for this CDR3. This rearrangement joins TRBV18 to TRBJ2-1, with TRBD2 as a possible D gene (5 bases). The ends were cut back, 4 bases at V and 4 bases at J, with 17 bases in the middle. CDR1 KGHSH and CDR2 LQKENI come from the germline V gene. The CDR3 runs to 16 residues. CDR3 region: CASSRGPSDLYNEQFF. The DNA read from the CDR3 is TGTGCCAGCTCACGCGGGCCCTCGGATCTATACAATGAG.

As for this clone: The CDR3 end falls 3 residues outside the read, so it is completed with the germline J gene. The rearrangement uses TRBV7-3 and TRBJ1-1, with a tentative D call TRBD1 (5 bases). The germline CDR1 and CDR2 sequences are SGHTA and FQGTGA. V was clipped by 5 bases and J by 7 bases, with 14 bases between them. This CDR3 is 13 amino acids long. CDR3 protein: CASSPGGEIEAFF. The part of the CDR3 DNA that was read is TGTGCCAGCAGCCCGGGGGGTGAAATTGAA.

In its sample, this clone was seen many times. The DNA ends 3 residues before the CDR3 does, and the rest of the CDR3 is filled in from the germline J gene. The chain combines TRBV7-9 with TRBJ2-3, with TRBD2 matching 12 bases. Germline V gene data show CDR1 as SEHNR and CDR2 as FQNEAQ (reference sequence). Losses at the gene ends were 8 bases for V and 4 bases for J; bases not matched to a gene: 7. The CDR3 loop spans 15 amino acids. The CDR3 here is CASHKTSGSSDTQYF. The sequenced CDR3 bases are TGTGCCAGCCATAAGACTAGCGGGAGTTCAGATACG. Drawing the rest from reference TRBV7-9 and TRBJ2-3, the complete variable domain is DTGVSQNPRHKITKRGQNVTFRCDPISEHNRLYWYRQTLGQGPEFLTYFQNEAQLEKSRLLSDRFSAERPKGSFSTLEIQRTEQGDSAMYLCASHKTSGSSDTQYFGPGTRLTVL.